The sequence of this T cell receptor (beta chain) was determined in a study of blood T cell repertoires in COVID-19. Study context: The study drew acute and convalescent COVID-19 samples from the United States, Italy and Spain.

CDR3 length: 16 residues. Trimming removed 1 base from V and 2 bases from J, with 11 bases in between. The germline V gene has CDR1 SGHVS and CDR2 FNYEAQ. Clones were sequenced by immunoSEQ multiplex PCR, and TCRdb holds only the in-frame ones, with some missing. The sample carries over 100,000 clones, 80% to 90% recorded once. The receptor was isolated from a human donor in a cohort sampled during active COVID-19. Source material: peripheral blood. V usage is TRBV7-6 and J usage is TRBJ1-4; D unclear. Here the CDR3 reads CASSLVPRGTNEKLFF. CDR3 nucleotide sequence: TGTGCCAGCAGCTTAGTTCCCAGAGGTACTAATGAAAAACTGTTTTTT.